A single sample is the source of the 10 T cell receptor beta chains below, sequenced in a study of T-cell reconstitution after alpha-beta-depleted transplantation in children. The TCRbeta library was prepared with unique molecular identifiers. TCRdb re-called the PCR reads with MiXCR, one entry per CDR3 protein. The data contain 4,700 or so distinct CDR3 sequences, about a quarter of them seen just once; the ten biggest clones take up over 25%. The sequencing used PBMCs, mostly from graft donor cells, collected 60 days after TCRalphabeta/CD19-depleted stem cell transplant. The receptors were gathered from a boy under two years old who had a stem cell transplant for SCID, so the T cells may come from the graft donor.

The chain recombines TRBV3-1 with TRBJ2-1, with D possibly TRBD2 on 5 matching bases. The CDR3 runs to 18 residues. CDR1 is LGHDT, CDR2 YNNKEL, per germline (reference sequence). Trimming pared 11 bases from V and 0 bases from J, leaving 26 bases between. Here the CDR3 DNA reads TGTGCCTGCTGCCAAGAGGGTCGGGGAACATACTCCTACAATGAGCAGTTCTTC. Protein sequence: CACCQEGRGTYSYNEQFF.

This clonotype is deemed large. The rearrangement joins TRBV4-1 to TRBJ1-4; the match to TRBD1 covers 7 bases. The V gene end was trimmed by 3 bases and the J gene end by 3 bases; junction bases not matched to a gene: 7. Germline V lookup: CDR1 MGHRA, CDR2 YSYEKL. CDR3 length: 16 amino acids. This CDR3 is CASSHPTGFPNEKLFF. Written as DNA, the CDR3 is TGCGCCAGCAGCCACCCGACAGGGTTCCCTAATGAAAAACTGTTTTTT.

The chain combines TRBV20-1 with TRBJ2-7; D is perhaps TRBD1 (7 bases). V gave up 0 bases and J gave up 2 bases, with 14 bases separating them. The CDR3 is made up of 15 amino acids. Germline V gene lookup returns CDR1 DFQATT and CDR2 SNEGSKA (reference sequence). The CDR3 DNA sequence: TGCAGTGCTAGAGATTCAGGGGGGAACCCCTACGAGCAGTACTTC. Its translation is CSARDSGGNPYEQYF.

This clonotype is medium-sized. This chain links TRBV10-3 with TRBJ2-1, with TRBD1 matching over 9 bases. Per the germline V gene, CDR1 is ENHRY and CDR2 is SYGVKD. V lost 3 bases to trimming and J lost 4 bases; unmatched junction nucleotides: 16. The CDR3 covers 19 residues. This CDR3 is CAISDRRGGTGQGYNEQFF. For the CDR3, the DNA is TGTGCCATCAGTGACCGCCGGGGAGGGACGGGACAGGGTTACAATGAGCAGTTCTTC.

CDR3 residues: CAMGPGQANYGYTF. CDR3 nucleotide sequence: TGTGCCATGGGCCCTGGGCAGGCTAACTATGGCTACACCTTC. The J gene is TRBJ1-2, the V gene TRBV13, with D unclear. Germline lookup yields CDR1 PRHDT and CDR2 FYEKMQ (reference sequence). V lost 10 bases to trimming and J lost 0 bases, with 15 bases between them. The CDR3 is made up of 14 amino acids.

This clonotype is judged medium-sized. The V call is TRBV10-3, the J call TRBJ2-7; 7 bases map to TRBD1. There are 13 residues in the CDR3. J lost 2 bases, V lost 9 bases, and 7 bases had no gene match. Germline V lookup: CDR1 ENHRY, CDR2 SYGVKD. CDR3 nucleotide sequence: TGTGCCATAGGGGGCGCAATAACCTACGAGCAGTACTTC. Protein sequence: CAIGGAITYEQYF.

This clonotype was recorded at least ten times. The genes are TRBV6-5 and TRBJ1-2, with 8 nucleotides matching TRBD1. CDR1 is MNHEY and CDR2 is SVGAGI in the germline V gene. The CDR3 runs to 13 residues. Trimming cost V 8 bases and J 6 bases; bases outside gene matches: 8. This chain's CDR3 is CASATGGSHGYTF. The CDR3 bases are TGTGCCAGCGCCACAGGGGGGAGCCATGGCTACACCTTC.

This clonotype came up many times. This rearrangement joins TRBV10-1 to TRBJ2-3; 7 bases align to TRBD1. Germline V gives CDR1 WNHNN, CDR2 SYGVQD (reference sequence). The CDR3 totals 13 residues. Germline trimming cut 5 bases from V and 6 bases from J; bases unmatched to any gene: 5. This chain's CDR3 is CASSTGDTDTQYF. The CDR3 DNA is TGCGCCAGCAGTACAGGGGATACGGATACGCAGTATTTT.

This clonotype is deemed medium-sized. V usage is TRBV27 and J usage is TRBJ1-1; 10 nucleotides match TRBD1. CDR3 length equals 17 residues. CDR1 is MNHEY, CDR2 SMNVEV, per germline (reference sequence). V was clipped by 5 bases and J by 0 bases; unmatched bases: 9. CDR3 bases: TGTGCCAGCAGTCCGAGGGGACAGGGGCTCATGAACACTGAAGCTTTCTTT. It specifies CASSPRGQGLMNTEAFF.

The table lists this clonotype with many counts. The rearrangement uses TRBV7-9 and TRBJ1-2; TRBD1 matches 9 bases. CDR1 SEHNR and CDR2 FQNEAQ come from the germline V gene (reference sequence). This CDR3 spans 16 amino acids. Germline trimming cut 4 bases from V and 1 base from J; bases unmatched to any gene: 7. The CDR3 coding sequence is TGTGCCAGCAGCTCCTGGGACAGGGTAGTTAACTATGGCTACACCTTC. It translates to CASSSWDRVVNYGYTF.